The 13 T cell receptor beta chains presented below share a single source sample, sequenced in a study of T cells in Graves' hyperthyroidism and ophthalmopathy. TCR beta CDR3 regions were amplified from RNA transcripts. An initial round of RT-PCR targeting the TCR CDR3 relied on the HTBI primer set. TCRdb reprocessed the multiplex PCR reads via MiXCR and lists one record per CDR3 protein. The table lists about 640,000 distinct CDR3 sequences, roughly 20% of them singletons. Sample: blood. These TCRs come from a man aged 30 to 39 with Graves' ophthalmopathy.

This clonotype was seen ten or more times. This rearrangement joins TRBV18 to TRBJ2-1; no firm D call. This CDR3 region has 13 residues. V was clipped by 3 bases and J by 10 bases, with 13 bases between them. In germline, CDR1 is KGHSH, CDR2 LQKENI. The CDR3 is CASSPGRYEEQFF. The CDR3 DNA reads TGTGCCAGCTCACCCGGGCGTTATGAAGAGCAGTTCTTC.

About this clonotype: Germline and junction disagree at one end, which may indicate a read error. V usage is TRBV20-1 and J usage is TRBJ1-1; D not certain. The CDR3 consists of 13 residues. The germline V gene encodes CDR1 DFQATT and CDR2 SNEGSKA (reference sequence). CDR3 amino acids: CSYVMEWNTEALF. In nucleotides, the CDR3 is TGCAGCTACGTGATGGAATGGAACACTGAAGCTCTCTTT.

The V call is TRBV7-9, the J call TRBJ1-1; no firm D call. Germline CDR1 and CDR2: SEHNR and FQNEAQ (reference sequence). V was pared by 0 bases and J by 11 bases, with 13 bases between. The CDR3 loop spans 13 amino acids. The DNA of the CDR3 is TGTGCCAGCAGCTTAGCTACGGGCGAGGACGCTTTCTTT. Amino acids: CASSLATGEDAFF. The complete variable domain, with remaining parts taken from reference TRBV7-9 and TRBJ1-1, reads DTGVSQNPRHKITKRGQNVTFRCDPISEHNRLYWYRQTLGQGPEFLTYFQNEAQLEKSRLLSDRFSAERPKGSFSTLEIQRTEQGDSAMYLCASSLATGEDAFFGQGTRLTVV.

This clonotype was seen more than once but under ten times. V usage is TRBV27 and J usage is TRBJ2-7; D is ambiguous. The CDR3 extends over 12 amino acids. Germline V lookup: CDR1 MNHEY, CDR2 SMNVEV (reference sequence). V gave up 6 bases and J gave up 6 bases, with 12 bases separating them. CDR3 DNA sequence: TGTGCCAGCAGGGTAGGGTCCAGCGAGCAGTACTTC. This gives the protein CASRVGSSEQYF.

This clonotype has just a few counts. V is TRBV13 and J is TRBJ2-1, with 7 bases fitting TRBD1. The CDR3 sequence is 17 residues long. V lost 5 bases to trimming and J lost 0 bases; unmatched junction nucleotides: 10. In germline, CDR1 is PRHDT, CDR2 FYEKMQ (reference sequence). CDR3 in DNA: TGTGCCAGCAGCAGCCGGGACAGTCAATACTCCTACAATGAGCAGTTCTTC. Encoded protein: CASSSRDSQYSYNEQFF.

This clonotype was counted many times. The V and J genes are TRBV28 and TRBJ1-2; D is unclear. The germline gives CDR1 MDHEN, CDR2 SYDVKM. Trimming took off 0 bases at V and 6 bases at J, with 14 bases between the two ends. CDR3 length: 15 residues. The CDR3 DNA reads TGTGCCAGCAGTTTATGGGCCGAGCGGGATAATGGCTACACCTTC. Translating it yields CASSLWAERDNGYTF.

This clonotype showed up many times. This chain connects TRBV11-1 to TRBJ2-5; unclear D gene. The CDR3 totals 13 residues. Trimming took 5 bases from V and 2 from J, leaving 9 bases between them. Germline assignment: CDR1 SGHAT and CDR2 FQDESV (reference sequence). CDR3 protein: CASSDRWQETQYF. In DNA, the CDR3 is TGTGCCAGCAGCGACCGCTGGCAAGAGACCCAGTACTTC. The full variable domain, completed using reference TRBV11-1 and TRBJ2-5, is EAEVAQSPRYKITEKSQAVAFWCDPISGHATLYWYRQILGQGPELLVQFQDESVVDDSQLPKDRFSAERLKGVDSTLKIQPAELGDSAMYLCASSDRWQETQYFGPGTRLLVL.

This clonotype has more than one count but fewer than ten. V is TRBV27 and J is TRBJ2-7; D is perhaps TRBD1 (6 bases). The V gene lost 6 bases and the J gene lost 9 bases, with 12 bases spanning the gap. The CDR3 covers 11 residues. The germline CDR1 and CDR2 sequences are MNHEY and SMNVEV (reference sequence). CDR3 protein: CASRSRGGQYF. CDR3 in DNA: TGTGCCAGCAGGTCACGAGGGGGGCAGTACTTC.

This clonotype came up many times. This chain connects TRBV28 to TRBJ2-5; 9 bases fit TRBD1. Germline CDR1 and CDR2: MDHEN and SYDVKM. V trimming: 5 bases; J trimming: 5 bases; junction bases outside the gene matches: 12. This CDR3 has 16 residues. The CDR3 DNA follows: TGTGCCAGCAGTCCCGGGACAGGGCTCGCACTGGAGACCCAGTACTTC. Translation gives CASSPGTGLALETQYF.

The J gene is TRBJ2-7, the V gene TRBV14; D is undetermined. Trimming left V 0 bases short and J 2 bases short, with 11 bases between. The CDR3 contains 15 residues. Germline loops: CDR1 SGHDN, CDR2 FVKESK. The DNA of the CDR3 is TGTGCCAGCAGCCAAGAAGGATTCCCAACCTACGAGCAGTACTTC. Translated, it gives CASSQEGFPTYEQYF.

The chain uses TRBV6-5 and TRBJ1-3; D not resolved. CDR3 length: 16 amino acids. The germline V gene encodes CDR1 MNHEY and CDR2 SVGAGI. Trimming left V 0 bases short and J 0 bases short, with 9 bases between. The CDR3 DNA sequence: TGTGCCAGCAGTTACTCGATGGGCAACTCTGGAAACACCATATATTTT. It yields the protein CASSYSMGNSGNTIYF.

In this sample, this clonotype turned up many times. The gene calls are TRBV20-1 and TRBJ2-3, with 9 nucleotides matching TRBD2. CDR3 size: 15 residues. Germline V gene data show CDR1 as DFQATT and CDR2 as SNEGSKA (reference sequence). With 2 bases clipped from V and 4 bases from J, the junction kept 7 bases outside the gene matches. The CDR3 loop is CSARPLAGVSDTQYF. CDR3 DNA: TGCAGTGCTAGACCTTTAGCGGGAGTCTCAGATACGCAGTATTTT.

A single count supports this clonotype. One end of the junction varies from germline; a read error may be responsible. CDR3 sequence (DNA): TGTGCCAGCTACAACAGGGTGTTGGGACCTAACACTGGAGCTTTCTTT. It encodes CASYNRVLGPNTGAFF. This chain links TRBV6-1 with TRBJ2-2, with D possibly TRBD1 on 6 matching bases. The closer fit of TRBJ1-1 to the DNA end suggests the J call may be wrong. The germline V gene encodes CDR1 MNHNS and CDR2 SASEGT. The CDR3 covers 16 residues.